One and the same sample provided the 13 T cell receptor beta chains below, sequenced in a study of technical replicates of blood from several donors. The protocol was immunoSEQ multiplex PCR, while the TCRdb copy is restricted to in-frame clones and leaves out a portion. The top ten hold roughly 0.37% of the sample, which has under 85,000 clones, 90% to 95% seen once. The source material was T cells isolated from PBMCs. Receptors were obtained from a human donor in good health.

This chain uses TRBV5-6 with TRBJ1-2; TRBD1 matches at 10 bases. CDR3 size: 14 residues. V trimming: 3 bases; J trimming: 7 bases; junction bases outside the gene matches: 6. The germline CDR1 and CDR2 sequences are SGHDT and YYEEEE. CDR3 coding DNA: TGTGCCAGCAGCTCCGCCGGGACAGGGGTTGGCTACACCTTC. Translating gives CASSSAGTGVGYTF.

The chain combines TRBV7-7 with TRBJ2-2; D is undetermined. The CDR3 contains 13 residues. CDR1 is SSHAT, CDR2 FNYEAQ, per germline (reference sequence). The V end was cut by 5 bases, the J end by 6 bases, with 10 bases between. In nucleotides, the CDR3 is TGTGCCAGCAGCCCCGTCTACGCCGGGGAGCTGTTTTTT. It yields the protein CASSPVYAGELFF.

This clone has a single count. The chain combines TRBV5-1 with TRBJ2-7, with a possible D match to TRBD1 (6 bases). Trimming took off 0 bases at V and 2 bases at J, with 12 bases between the two ends. Looked up from germline, CDR1 is SGHRS and CDR2 is YFSETQ. The CDR3 length is 15 residues. The CDR3 bases are TGCGCCAGCAGCTTGGGACAGGTGGGAGCCTACGAGCAGTACTTC. It codes for CASSLGQVGAYEQYF.

The chain recombines TRBV6-6 with TRBJ1-1; D is perhaps TRBD1 (5 bases). Germline loops: CDR1 MNHNY, CDR2 SVGAGI (reference sequence). This CDR3 is 13 amino acids long. V gave up 2 bases and J gave up 6 bases, with 10 bases separating them. As DNA, the CDR3 is TGTGCCAGCAGTTACAGCACACAGGCTGAAGCTTTCTTT. Its protein is CASSYSTQAEAFF.

DNA for the CDR3: TGTGCCAGCAGCGACAGATACGGGGAGCTGTTTTTT. It specifies CASSDRYGELFF. The rearrangement links TRBV5-4 to TRBJ2-2, with a weak D call TRBD1 (5 bases). The CDR3 has 12 amino acids. With 4 bases removed from V and 7 bases from J, the gap between germline ends came to 8 bases. Per the germline V gene, CDR1 is SGHNT and CDR2 is YYREEE (reference sequence).

The chain links TRBV29-1 to TRBJ2-7; the D gene is possibly TRBD2 (5 bases). Trimming removed 7 bases from V and 1 base from J, with 14 bases in between. This CDR3 contains 13 residues. Germline CDR1 SQVTM, CDR2 ANQGSEA. The CDR3 nucleotides read TGCAGCGCTGCCGACGGGGAATCCTACGAGCAGTACTTC. This sequence encodes CSAADGESYEQYF.

This clone was found once. This chain joins TRBV6-5 and TRBJ1-1, with D possibly being TRBD1 (5 bases). V was pared by 7 bases and J by 4 bases, with 19 bases between. The CDR3 totals 15 residues. Germline V lookup: CDR1 MNHEY, CDR2 SVGAGI. The CDR3 sequence: CASTQTGGGGTEAFF. CDR3 bases: TGTGCCAGCACCCAAACGGGCGGGGGAGGCACTGAAGCTTTCTTT.

This clone was recorded once. The chain uses TRBV6-5 and TRBJ1-1; possibly TRBD1 for D (6 bases). The V gene's germline CDR1 is MNHEY and CDR2 SVGAGI. CDR3 length: 15 residues. V shed 5 bases and J shed 2 bases, with 15 bases lying between them. The CDR3 nucleotides are TGTGCCAGCAGTCTCGCAGGGGAAGGCAACACTGAAGCTTTCTTT. Protein sequence: CASSLAGEGNTEAFF.

This clone showed up just once. The rearrangement joins TRBV4-3 to TRBJ2-2; D not resolved. The CDR3 length is 13 residues. Germline CDR1 and CDR2: LGHNA and YSLEER. V dropped 0 bases and J dropped 6 bases, with 5 bases sitting between them. The CDR3 here is CASSQDRAGELFF. For the CDR3, the DNA is TGCGCCAGCAGCCAAGATCGTGCCGGGGAGCTGTTTTTT.

J is TRBJ2-7 and V is TRBV27, with D maybe TRBD1 (6 bases). The CDR3 totals 16 residues. V was cut by 2 bases and J by 3 bases, with 17 bases left in between. Germline V gives CDR1 MNHEY, CDR2 SMNVEV (reference sequence). The CDR3 spells CASSLGASGHLYEQYF. CDR3 DNA: TGTGCCAGCAGTTTAGGGGCCTCGGGACATCTCTACGAGCAGTACTTC.

The rearrangement links TRBV21-1 to TRBJ1-1; the table's D call, TRBD1, was not checked against the DNA. TRBV21-1 is a pseudogene segment. The CDR3 consists of 15 residues. Here the CDR3 DNA reads TGTGCCAGCAGCAAAGCCAGCCAGGGGATAACTGAAGCTTTCTTT. Protein product: CASSKASQGITEAFF.

The chain has TRBV5-6 and TRBJ2-7, with 8 positions matching TRBD1. V was pared by 2 bases and J by 2 bases, with 3 bases of the junction left unmatched. CDR1 and CDR2 from the germline V gene are SGHDT and YYEEEE. CDR3 length: 14 residues. CDR3 sequence reads: CASSFAGGAYEQYF. The CDR3 DNA follows: TGTGCCAGCAGCTTCGCAGGGGGCGCCTACGAGCAGTACTTC.

This chain connects TRBV5-8 to TRBJ2-3; tentatively, D is TRBD1 (6 bases). In germline, CDR1 is SGHTS, CDR2 YDEGEE. The CDR3 consists of 14 residues. Trimming took 4 bases from V and 3 from J, leaving 12 bases between them. The CDR3 DNA is TGTGCCAGCAGCCCGACAGGTTGGACAGATACGCAGTATTTT. Amino acid sequence: CASSPTGWTDTQYF.